The clone carrying this T cell receptor beta chain was counted many times. This CDR3 has 15 amino acids. V lost 5 bases and J lost 0; bases outside the gene matches: 2. In germline, CDR1 is SGHVS, CDR2 FQNEAQ. The data derive from a study of blood T cells in healthy people across ages. Whole-study context: Capture by template switching was about one barcoded beta molecule per two T cells.

Then a second PCR, running about 7 to 11 cycles, was carried out with a sample-barcoded 5' primer and a J-beta primer mix. TCRdb reanalysed the 5' RACE reads using MiXCR and keeps one entry per CDR3 protein. Here the sample spans around 1,500,000 distinct CDR3 sequences, 28% being singletons. Sequencing was carried out using blood. This receptor was taken from a woman aged 25-40 years in good health. J is TRBJ2-7 and V is TRBV7-8, with TRBD2 matching 12 bases. The CDR3 DNA reads TGTGCCAGCAGCAAGGGACTAGCGGGCTCCTACGAGCAGTACTTC. It is translated as CASSKGLAGSYEQYF.